The rows below give T cell receptor beta chains drawn from one sample of a study of blood T cell repertoires in COVID-19. TCRdb's copy holds only in-frame clones and misses some; the assay was immunoSEQ multiplex PCR. Of 84,000 or so clones listed, around four fifths are singletons. The source material was peripheral blood. The receptors stem from a human donor in a cohort sampled during active COVID-19. Each CDR3 is given with its conserved first and last residue. The order of the fields is V gene, CDR3 length, D gene, J gene, CDR3 protein. D genes are given only for firm matches.

>TRBV9|15|TRBD2|TRBJ2-3
CASSVGGGLTDTQYF
>TRBV18|15|TRBD1|TRBJ2-6
CASRDRDSGANVLTF
>TRBV30|14|.|TRBJ1-6
CAWRKRGGYSPLHF
>TRBV28|15|.|TRBJ1-1
CASSLLPGTYTEAFF
>TRBV28|17|TRBD1|TRBJ1-6
CASSAYRGDSYNSPLHF
>TRBV18|15|TRBD1|TRBJ2-5
CASSEGTGRQETQYF
>TRBV24-1|16|TRBD1|TRBJ2-3
CATSDRGQGMTDTQYF
>TRBV5-8|15|.|TRBJ2-7
CASSLGQTFGSEQYF
>TRBV20-1|14|TRBD2|TRBJ2-7
CSASGSSGPYEQYF
>TRBV6-2/TRBV6-3|15|TRBD1|TRBJ1-5
CASSYSGQGGQPQHF
>TRBV7-2|15|TRBD1|TRBJ2-2
CASSRTGSNTGELFF
>TRBV28|15|TRBD1|TRBJ1-5
CASSLPGGAYQPQHF
>TRBV5-6|16|TRBD1|TRBJ1-3
CASSFTGTGTGNTIYF
>TRBV10-3|16|TRBD2|TRBJ2-1
CAISTSSGGAYNEQFF
>TRBV11-2|15|.|TRBJ2-2
CASNQAGGRGGELFF
>TRBV5-1|14|TRBD1|TRBJ1-1
CASSVTGENTEAFF
>TRBV27|15|TRBD1|TRBJ1-1
CASSLSNRGNTEAFF
>TRBV28|16|.|TRBJ1-4
CASSWRSRATNEKLFF
>TRBV7-8|15|TRBD1|TRBJ2-1
CASSPRTGFINEQFF
>TRBV5-1|15|TRBD1|TRBJ2-7
CASSLAGQGAYEQYF
>TRBV6-2/TRBV6-3|18|TRBD2|TRBJ2-3
CASSLGPQRGGSTDTQYF
>TRBV3-1/TRBV3-2|12|TRBD1|TRBJ2-7
CASSRTGHEQYF
>TRBV5-1|17|.|TRBJ1-6
CASSVGQTPGINSPLHF
>TRBV6-5|14|.|TRBJ2-7
CASSRRGVNYEQYF
>TRBV6-5|12|.|TRBJ1-3
CASRYLGDTIYF
>TRBV30|15|.|TRBJ2-5
CAWSTLRGRLQGQYF
>TRBV5-1|14|.|TRBJ2-5
CASSRTTSQETQYF
>TRBV19|13|.|TRBJ1-1
CASNYNRESEAFF
>TRBV19|15|.|TRBJ1-2
CASSYKGANDYGYTF
>TRBV7-2|15|TRBD1|TRBJ1-5
CASSFSRDRNQPQHF
>TRBV7-2|13|.|TRBJ1-2
CASSPDSRHGYTF
>TRBV18|16|.|TRBJ2-7
CASSPSVGALSREQYF
>TRBV30|13|.|TRBJ1-2
CAWSVSTGRGYTF
>TRBV28|17|.|TRBJ1-2
CASSNSWRASLFYGYTF
>TRBV6-2/TRBV6-3|16|.|TRBJ1-2
CASSYSWRVTNYGYTF
>TRBV6-5|15|TRBD1|TRBJ2-7
CASSYSYRGTYEQYF
>TRBV18|12|.|TRBJ2-5
CASSPPQVAQYF
>TRBV5-6|14|.|TRBJ2-3
CASSLGGYGDTQYF
>TRBV11-3|12|.|TRBJ2-2
CASSLRTGELFF
>TRBV7-2|15|TRBD2|TRBJ2-1
CASSLAGTSGNEQFF
>TRBV18|15|TRBD1|TRBJ1-2
CASSPGDRAGYGYTF
>TRBV12-3/TRBV12-4|12|.|TRBJ1-5
CASRDSNQPQHF
>TRBV7-3|14|.|TRBJ2-3
CASSLMASGDTQYF
>TRBV24-1|20|TRBD1|TRBJ2-3
CATSELDRDPKLASTDTQYF
>TRBV6-5|15|.|TRBJ2-1
CASSYSTRDYNEQFF
>TRBV3-1/TRBV3-2|19|TRBD1|TRBJ2-6
CASSPRQGAKLRGANVLTF
>TRBV10-3|14|.|TRBJ1-4
CATKSGGRDEKLFF